A single sample gave rise to the 5 T cell receptor beta chains below, sequenced in a study of T cell responses to AZD1222 COVID-19 vaccine (dated by TCRdb to about 2021). Preparation of the library involved the immunoSEQ multiplex PCR assay. The immuneACCESS repertoire file appears here via TCRdb, limited to in-frame rearrangements. These files lack a portion of the clones; in checked studies, under half of the deficit traces to unresolved V genes, and the cause of the others is not known. The sample contains about 140,000 clones, 92% of them found a single time. The ten biggest clones cover 3.6% of the sample. The time point label for this specimen denotes: about 28 days (+/-7) after the second vaccine dose. Sample: peripheral blood, taken 28 days after the second AZD1222 dose. Source of these receptors: an adult who received the AZD1222 COVID-19 vaccine.

The rearrangement joins TRBV6-6 to TRBJ1-2; D remains unclear. This CDR3 is built from 13 residues. Germline-derived CDR1 and CDR2 are MNHNY and SVGAGI (reference sequence). Trimming cost V 6 bases and J 0 bases, with 8 bases left between them. CDR3 DNA: TGTGCCAGCAGCCCCGTGGCTAACTATGGCTACACCTTC. Its translation is CASSPVANYGYTF.

The chain employs TRBV23-1 and TRBJ1-2, with D perhaps TRBD1 (6 bases). TRBV23-1 is filed as an ORF, its function uncertain. The CDR3 sequence is 13 residues long. The ends were cut back, 3 bases at V and 5 bases at J, with 10 bases in the middle. The CDR3 DNA is TGCGCCAGCAGTCAGAGGACAGTTTATGGCTACACCTTC. Translating gives CASSQRTVYGYTF.

This rearrangement joins TRBV27 to TRBJ1-1; D unresolved. Germline V gene lookup returns CDR1 MNHEY and CDR2 SMNVEV (reference sequence). The CDR3 is made up of 13 amino acids. V lost 4 bases to trimming and J lost 1 base, with 7 bases between them. The CDR3 spells CASSYRTNTEAFF. The CDR3 region has the DNA TGTGCCAGCAGTTATCGCACGAACACTGAAGCTTTCTTT.

The CDR3 bases are TGTGCCAGCAGGGGGTGGACAGATTATGTCGAGCAGTACTTC. Residues: CASRGWTDYVEQYF. The chain uses TRBV5-6 and TRBJ2-7; D may be TRBD1 (6 bases). Trimming stripped 5 bases from V and 6 bases from J, with 18 bases between. The CDR3 contains 14 residues. Looked up from germline, CDR1 is SGHDT and CDR2 is YYEEEE.

The chain carries TRBV7-3 and TRBJ2-3; D not certain. The V gene lost 8 bases and the J gene lost 5 bases, with 20 bases spanning the gap. The CDR3 length is 15 residues. Germline V gene sequence: CDR1 SGHTA, CDR2 FQGTGA. CDR3 nucleotide sequence: TGTGCCAGCTCCCGTCGTGTTCGGCTCGGAGATACGCAGTATTTT. Encoded protein: CASSRRVRLGDTQYF.